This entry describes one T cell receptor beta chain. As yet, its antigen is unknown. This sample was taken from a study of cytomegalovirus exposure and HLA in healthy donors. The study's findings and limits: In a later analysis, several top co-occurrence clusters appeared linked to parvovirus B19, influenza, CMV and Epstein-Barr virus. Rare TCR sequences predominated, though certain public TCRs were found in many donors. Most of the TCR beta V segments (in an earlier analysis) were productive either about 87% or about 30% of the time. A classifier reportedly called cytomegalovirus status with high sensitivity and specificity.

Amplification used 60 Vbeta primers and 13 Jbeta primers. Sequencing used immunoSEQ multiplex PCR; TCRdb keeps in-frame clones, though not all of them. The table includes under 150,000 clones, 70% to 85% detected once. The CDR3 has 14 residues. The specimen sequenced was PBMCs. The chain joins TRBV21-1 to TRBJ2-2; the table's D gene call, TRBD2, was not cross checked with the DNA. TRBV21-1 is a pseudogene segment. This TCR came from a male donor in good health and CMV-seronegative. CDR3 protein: CASSPRGRGGELFF. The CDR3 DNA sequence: TGTGCCAGCAGTCCACGAGGGCGGGGCGGGGAGCTGTTTTTT.